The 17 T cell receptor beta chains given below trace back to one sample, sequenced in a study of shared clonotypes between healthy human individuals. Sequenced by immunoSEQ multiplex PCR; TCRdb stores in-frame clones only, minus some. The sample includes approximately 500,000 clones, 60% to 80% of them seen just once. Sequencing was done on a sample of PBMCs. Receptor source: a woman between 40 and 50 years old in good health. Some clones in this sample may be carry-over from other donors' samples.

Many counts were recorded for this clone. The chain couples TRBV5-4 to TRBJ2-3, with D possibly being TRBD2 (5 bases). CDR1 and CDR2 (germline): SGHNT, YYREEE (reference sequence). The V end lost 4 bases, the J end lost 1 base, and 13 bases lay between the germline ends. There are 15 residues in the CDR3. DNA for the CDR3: TGTGCCAGCAGCCGAATTTATAGCGGCACAGATACGCAGTATTTT. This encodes CASSRIYSGTDTQYF.

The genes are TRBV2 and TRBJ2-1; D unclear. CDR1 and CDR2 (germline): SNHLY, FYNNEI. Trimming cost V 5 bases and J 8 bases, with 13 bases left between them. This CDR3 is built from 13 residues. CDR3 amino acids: CASSPREGDEQFF. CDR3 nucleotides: TGTGCCAGCAGTCCGCGAGAAGGTGATGAGCAGTTCTTC.

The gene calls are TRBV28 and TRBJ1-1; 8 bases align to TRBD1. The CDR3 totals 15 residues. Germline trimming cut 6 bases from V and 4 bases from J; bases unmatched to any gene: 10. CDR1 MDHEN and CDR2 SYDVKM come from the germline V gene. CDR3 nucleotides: TGTGCCAGCAGCCGGATCAGGGGGCATGGCACTGAAGCTTTCTTT. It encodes CASSRIRGHGTEAFF.

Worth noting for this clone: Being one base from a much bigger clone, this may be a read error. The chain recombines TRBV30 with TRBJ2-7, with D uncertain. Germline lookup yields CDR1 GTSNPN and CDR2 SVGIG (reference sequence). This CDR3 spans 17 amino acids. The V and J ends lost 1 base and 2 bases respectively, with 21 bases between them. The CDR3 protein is CAWSDPRLRAHPYEQYF. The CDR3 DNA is TGTGCCTGGAGTGACCCCCGCCTACGGGCGCACCCCTACGAGCAGTACTTC.

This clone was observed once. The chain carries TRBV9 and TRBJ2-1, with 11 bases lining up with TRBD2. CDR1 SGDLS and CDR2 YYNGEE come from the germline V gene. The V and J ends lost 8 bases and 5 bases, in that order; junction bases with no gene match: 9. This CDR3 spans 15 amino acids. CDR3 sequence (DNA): TGTGCCAGTCACCGGGGGACTAGCGGTAACAATGAGCAGTTCTTC. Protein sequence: CASHRGTSGNNEQFF.

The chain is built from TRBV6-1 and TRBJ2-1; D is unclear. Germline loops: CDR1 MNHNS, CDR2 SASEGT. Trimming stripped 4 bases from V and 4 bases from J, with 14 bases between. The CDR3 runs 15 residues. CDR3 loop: CASSGTRRRYNEQFF. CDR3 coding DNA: TGTGCCAGCAGTGGGACCCGCCGTCGGTACAATGAGCAGTTCTTC.

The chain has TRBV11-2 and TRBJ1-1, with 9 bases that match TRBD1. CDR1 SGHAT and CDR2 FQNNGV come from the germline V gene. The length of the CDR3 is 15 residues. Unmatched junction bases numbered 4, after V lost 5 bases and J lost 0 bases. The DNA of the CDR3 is TGTGCCAGCAGCCCCGGACAGGGGATGAACACTGAAGCTTTCTTT. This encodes CASSPGQGMNTEAFF.

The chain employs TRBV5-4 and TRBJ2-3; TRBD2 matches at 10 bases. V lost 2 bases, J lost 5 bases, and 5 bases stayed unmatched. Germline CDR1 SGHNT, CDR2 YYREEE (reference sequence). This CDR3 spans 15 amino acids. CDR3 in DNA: TGTGCCAGCAGCTTTGCTAGCGGGAGCGGAGATACGCAGTATTTT. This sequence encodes CASSFASGSGDTQYF.

The CDR3 loop reads CASSLTKSASGSTDTQYF. In nucleotides, the CDR3 is TGTGCCAGCAGCTTAACGAAATCGGCTAGCGGGAGCACAGATACGCAGTATTTT. This chain connects TRBV7-3 to TRBJ2-3; 8 bases fit TRBD2. Germline trimming cut 0 bases from V and 0 bases from J; bases unmatched to any gene: 8. CDR1 is SGHTA and CDR2 is FQGTGA in the germline V gene. The CDR3 is 18 amino acids.

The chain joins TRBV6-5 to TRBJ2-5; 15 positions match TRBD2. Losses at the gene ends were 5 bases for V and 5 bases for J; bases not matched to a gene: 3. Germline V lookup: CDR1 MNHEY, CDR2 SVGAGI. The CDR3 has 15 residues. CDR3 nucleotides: TGTGCCAGCAGTCGGGGGACTAGCGGGAGGGAGACCCAGTACTTC. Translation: CASSRGTSGRETQYF.

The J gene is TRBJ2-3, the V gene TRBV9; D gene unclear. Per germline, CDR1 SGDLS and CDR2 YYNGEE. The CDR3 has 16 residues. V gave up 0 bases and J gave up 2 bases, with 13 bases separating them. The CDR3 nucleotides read TGTGCCAGCAGCGTAGCGGGCGGCCAGTACACAGATACGCAGTATTTT. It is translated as CASSVAGGQYTDTQYF.

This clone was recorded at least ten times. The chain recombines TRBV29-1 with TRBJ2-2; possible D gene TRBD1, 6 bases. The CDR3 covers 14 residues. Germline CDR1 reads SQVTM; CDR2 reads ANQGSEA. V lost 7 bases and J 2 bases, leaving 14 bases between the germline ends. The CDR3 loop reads CSGLTGFNTGELFF. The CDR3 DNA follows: TGCAGCGGACTAACAGGGTTCAACACCGGGGAGCTGTTTTTT.

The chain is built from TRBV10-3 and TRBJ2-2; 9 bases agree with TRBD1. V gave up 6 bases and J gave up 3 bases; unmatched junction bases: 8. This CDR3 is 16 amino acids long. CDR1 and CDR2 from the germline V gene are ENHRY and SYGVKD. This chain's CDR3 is CAIRLQGALDTGELFF. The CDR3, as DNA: TGTGCCATCAGATTACAGGGGGCGCTTGACACCGGGGAGCTGTTTTTT.

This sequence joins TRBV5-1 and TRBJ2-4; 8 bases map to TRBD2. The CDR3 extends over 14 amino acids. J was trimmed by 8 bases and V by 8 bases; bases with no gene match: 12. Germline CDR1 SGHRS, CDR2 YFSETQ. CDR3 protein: CASGRDPGGDIQYF. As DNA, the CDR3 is TGCGCCAGTGGCCGGGACCCCGGGGGGGACATTCAGTACTTC.

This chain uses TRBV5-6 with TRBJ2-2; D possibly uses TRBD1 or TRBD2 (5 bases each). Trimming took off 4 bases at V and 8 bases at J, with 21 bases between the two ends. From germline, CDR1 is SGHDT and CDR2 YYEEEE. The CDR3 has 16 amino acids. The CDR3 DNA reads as TGTGCCAGCAGCGAAAAGGTGCGGGCCCCAGGGGGGGAGCTGTTTTTT. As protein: CASSEKVRAPGGELFF. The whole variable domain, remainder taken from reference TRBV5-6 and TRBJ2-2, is DAGVTQSPTHLIKTRGQQVTLRCSPKSGHDTVSWYQQALGQGPQFIFQYYEEEERQRGNFPDRFSGHQFPNYSSELNVNALLLGDSALYLCASSEKVRAPGGELFFGEGSRLTVL.

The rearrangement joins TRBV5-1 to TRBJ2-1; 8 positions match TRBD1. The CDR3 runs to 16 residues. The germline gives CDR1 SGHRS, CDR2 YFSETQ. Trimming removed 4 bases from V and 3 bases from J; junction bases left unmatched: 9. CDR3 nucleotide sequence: TGCGCCAGCAGCGTGCCCGGGACAGGTATCTACAATGAGCAGTTCTTC. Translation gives CASSVPGTGIYNEQFF.

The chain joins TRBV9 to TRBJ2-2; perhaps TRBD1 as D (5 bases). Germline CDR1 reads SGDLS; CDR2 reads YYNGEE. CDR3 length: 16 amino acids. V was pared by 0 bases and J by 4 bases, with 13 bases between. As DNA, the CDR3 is TGTGCCAGCAGCGTAGTGTCAGGGCCGGGCACCGGGGAGCTGTTTTTT. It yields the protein CASSVVSGPGTGELFF. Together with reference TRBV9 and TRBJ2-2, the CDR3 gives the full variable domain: DSGVTQTPKHLITATGQRVTLRCSPRSGDLSVYWYQQSLDQGLQFLIQYYNGEERAKGNILERFSAQQFPDLHSELNLSSLELGDSALYFCASSVVSGPGTGELFFGEGSRLTVL.